The source of this T cell receptor beta chain is a study of blood T cell repertoires in COVID-19. This CDR3 spans 18 amino acids. The junction had 8 bases not matched to a gene; V was cut back by 4 bases and J by 3 bases. CDR1 SEHNR and CDR2 FQNEAQ come from the germline V gene (reference sequence). How the authors handled the data: Estimated nucleated cell counts came from reference gene primer amplification. This table comes from immunoSEQ multiplex PCR, and its TCRdb copy is limited to in-frame clones, with some not included. Clone size and the V and J calls come from that table; the DNA yielded D and trimming. The profile shows around 260,000 clones, roughly 80% of them singletons.

The rearrangement uses TRBV7-9 and TRBJ2-5; 16 positions match TRBD2. Sequencing was performed on peripheral blood. The TCR originated in a man between 60 and 70 years old with acute or convalescent COVID-19. The CDR3 reads CASSSYGTSGRAKETQYF. CDR3 coding DNA: TGTGCCAGCAGCTCCTATGGGACTAGCGGGAGGGCCAAAGAGACCCAGTACTTC.